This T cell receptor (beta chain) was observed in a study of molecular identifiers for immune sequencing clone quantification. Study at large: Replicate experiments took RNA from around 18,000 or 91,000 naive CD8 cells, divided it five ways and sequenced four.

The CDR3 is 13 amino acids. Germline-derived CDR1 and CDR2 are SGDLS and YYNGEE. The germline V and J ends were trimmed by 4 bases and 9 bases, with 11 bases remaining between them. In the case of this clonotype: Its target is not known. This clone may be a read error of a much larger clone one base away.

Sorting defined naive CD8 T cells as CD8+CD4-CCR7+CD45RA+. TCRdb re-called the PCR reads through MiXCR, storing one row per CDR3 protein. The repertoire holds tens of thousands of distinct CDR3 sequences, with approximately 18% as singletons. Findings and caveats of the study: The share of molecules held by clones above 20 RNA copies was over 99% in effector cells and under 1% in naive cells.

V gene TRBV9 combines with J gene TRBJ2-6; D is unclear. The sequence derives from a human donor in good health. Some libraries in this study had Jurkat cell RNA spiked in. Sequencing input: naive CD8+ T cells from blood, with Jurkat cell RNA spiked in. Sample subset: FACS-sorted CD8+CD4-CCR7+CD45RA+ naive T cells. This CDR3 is CASSTRWGNVLTF. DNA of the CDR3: TGTGCCAGCAGCACACGGTGGGGCAACGTCCTGACTTTC. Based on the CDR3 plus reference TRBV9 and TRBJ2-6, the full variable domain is DSGVTQTPKHLITATGQRVTLRCSPRSGDLSVYWYQQSLDQGLQFLIQYYNGEERAKGNILERFSAQQFPDLHSELNLSSLELGDSALYFCASSTRWGNVLTFGAGSRLTVL.